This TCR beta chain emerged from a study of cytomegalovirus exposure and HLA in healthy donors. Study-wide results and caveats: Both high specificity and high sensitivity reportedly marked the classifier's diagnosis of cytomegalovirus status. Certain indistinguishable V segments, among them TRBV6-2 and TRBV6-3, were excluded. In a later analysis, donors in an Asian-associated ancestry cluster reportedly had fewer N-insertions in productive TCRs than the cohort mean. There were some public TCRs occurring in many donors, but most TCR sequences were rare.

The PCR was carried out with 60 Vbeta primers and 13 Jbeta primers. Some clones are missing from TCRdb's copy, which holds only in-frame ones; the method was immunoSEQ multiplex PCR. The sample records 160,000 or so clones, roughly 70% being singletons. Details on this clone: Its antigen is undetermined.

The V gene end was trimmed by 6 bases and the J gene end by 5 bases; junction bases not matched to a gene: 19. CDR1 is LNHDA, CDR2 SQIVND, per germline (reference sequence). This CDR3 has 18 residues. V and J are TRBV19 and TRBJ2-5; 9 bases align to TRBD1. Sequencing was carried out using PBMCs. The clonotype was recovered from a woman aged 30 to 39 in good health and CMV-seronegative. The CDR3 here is CASRSLSVRQGGYETQYF. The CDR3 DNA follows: TGTGCCAGTAGATCCCTTTCCGTTCGACAGGGGGGTTATGAGACCCAGTACTTC.